The clone carrying this TCR beta chain was picked up one time. Stated treatment: oral pan-JAK inhibitor, 5-10 mg twice daily. The length of the CDR3 is 15 residues. Looked up from germline, CDR1 is SGDLS and CDR2 is YYNGEE. The V end was cut by 0 bases, the J end by 4 bases, with 13 bases between. This sample stems from a study of CD8+ T cells in alopecia areata. Extracted RNA was reverse transcribed, and the resulting cDNA served as sequencing template. Repertoires were generated with immunoSEQ multiplex PCR, while TCRdb's copy carries only in-frame clones and drops some. The sample comprises about 130,000 clones, 45% to 60% of which are singletons, and less than 20% rests with the top ten.

This receptor was taken from a human donor with alopecia areata. Sequencing was performed on CD8+ T cells sorted from blood, taken at week 4, from a patient treated with tofacitinib. V and J are TRBV9 and TRBJ1-1; D unresolved. The CDR3 region is CASSVVGSGGTEAFF. In nucleotides, the CDR3 is TGTGCCAGCAGCGTAGTAGGGAGTGGCGGCACTGAAGCTTTCTTT.